These 19 T cell receptor beta chains were sequenced from one sample in a study of cytomegalovirus exposure and HLA in healthy donors. Use of 60 Vbeta and 13 Jbeta primers characterized the PCR. Produced via immunoSEQ multiplex PCR; TCRdb's table is partial and in-frame only. Here the sample spans around 150,000 clones, less than 80% being singletons. Sequencing was done on a sample of PBMCs. The receptors originated from a middle-aged man in good health and CMV-seropositive.

The chain employs TRBV19 and TRBJ2-1; TRBD2 matches 7 bases. CDR1 and CDR2 (germline): LNHDA, SQIVND (reference sequence). This CDR3 has 15 residues. V gave up 3 bases and J gave up 5 bases; unmatched junction bases: 7. In DNA, the CDR3 is TGTGCCAGTAGTATGGGAGGGAGGGCCAACAATGAGCAGTTCTTC. Translation: CASSMGGRANNEQFF.

A single count supports this clone. CDR3 in amino acids: CASSFSIGLAQPVRDTQYF. In DNA form, the CDR3 reads TGTGCCAGCAGCTTCTCTATCGGACTAGCGCAACCAGTCAGGGATACGCAGTATTTT. The J gene is TRBJ2-3, the V gene TRBV5-5; 9 nucleotides line up with TRBD2. V dropped 2 bases and J dropped 6; count of bases not matched to a gene: 19. The CDR3 covers 19 residues. CDR1 and CDR2 (germline): SGHKS, YYEKEE (reference sequence).

The chain employs TRBV7-2 and TRBJ2-1, with 14 bases lining up with TRBD2. Germline V CDR1 and CDR2: SGHTA, FQGNSA. The trim removed 5 bases at V and 8 bases at J, leaving 11 bases unmatched. CDR3 length equals 17 residues. The CDR3 loop reads CASSTRTSGRYGDEQFF. In DNA form, the CDR3 reads TGTGCCAGCAGCACCCGGACTAGCGGGAGGTACGGGGATGAGCAGTTCTTC.

This clone has just one count. V is TRBV9 and J is TRBJ2-7; weak D call: TRBD1 (5 bases). The length of the CDR3 is 13 residues. The V gene's germline CDR1 is SGDLS and CDR2 YYNGEE. Trimming took 5 bases from V and 1 from J, leaving 10 bases between them. CDR3 protein: CASSYRLSYEQYF. The CDR3, as DNA: TGTGCCAGCAGTTACAGGCTATCCTACGAGCAGTACTTC.

This sequence joins TRBV2 and TRBJ2-2; 8 bases fit TRBD1. The CDR3 totals 16 residues. Germline V gene data show CDR1 as SNHLY and CDR2 as FYNNEI. V shed 4 bases and J 5 bases; nucleotides not matched to a gene: 9. This CDR3 is CASSVRQGAYTGELFF. Written as DNA, the CDR3 is TGTGCCAGCAGTGTTCGTCAGGGGGCATATACCGGGGAGCTGTTTTTT.

The chain carries TRBV30 and TRBJ2-7; D remains ambiguous. This CDR3 region has 12 residues. The V end lost 2 bases, the J end lost 4 bases, and 9 bases lay between the germline ends. From germline, CDR1 is GTSNPN and CDR2 SVGIG (reference sequence). This CDR3 is CAWSPSQYEQYF. CDR3 DNA: TGTGCCTGGAGTCCATCCCAGTACGAGCAGTACTTC.

V usage is TRBV7-9 and J usage is TRBJ2-7; 13 nucleotides agree with TRBD2. The CDR3 is 18 amino acids. The V segment lost 6 bases and the J segment 5 bases; nucleotides outside the gene matches: 16. Per germline, CDR1 SEHNR and CDR2 FQNEAQ (reference sequence). CDR3 nucleotide sequence: TGTGCCAGCAGTAATCCCCGCGGACTAGCGGGAGTAACCAACGAGCAGTACTTC. It codes for CASSNPRGLAGVTNEQYF.

This clone has more than one count but fewer than ten. In nucleotides, the CDR3 is TGTGCCAGCAGCGACCTCGGGGGGGCTGGCGGGGAGCTGTTTTTT. It is translated as CASSDLGGAGGELFF. The chain carries TRBV7-3 and TRBJ2-2; TRBD2 aligns across 8 bases. This CDR3 comprises 15 residues. Germline V gene data show CDR1 as SGHTA and CDR2 as FQGTGA. The V and J ends lost 5 bases and 7 bases, in that order; junction bases with no gene match: 9.

The genes are TRBV7-6 and TRBJ1-1; a weak D match, TRBD1 (6 bases). Per the germline V gene, CDR1 is SGHVS and CDR2 is FNYEAQ. Trimming stripped 1 base from V and 5 bases from J, with 8 bases between. This CDR3 spans 13 amino acids. This CDR3 reads CASSLDRDTEAFF. For the CDR3, the DNA is TGTGCCAGCAGCTTAGACAGGGATACTGAAGCTTTCTTT.

This sequence joins TRBV30 and TRBJ2-5; 11 bases map to TRBD2. After removal of 4 bases from V and 5 bases from J, the junction contained 6 bases not matched to a gene. CDR3 length: 14 residues. CDR1 GTSNPN and CDR2 SVGIG come from the germline V gene (reference sequence). For the CDR3, the DNA is TGTGCCTGGACTAGCGGGAGGTTGGATGAGACCCAGTACTTC. Translated: CAWTSGRLDETQYF.

The genes are TRBV11-2 and TRBJ2-1; D gene ambiguous. Looked up from germline, CDR1 is SGHAT and CDR2 is FQNNGV. Trimming took 5 bases from V and 9 from J, leaving 8 bases between them. The CDR3 has 11 residues. CDR3 nucleotides: TGTGCCAGCAGCGTATTCAGTGAGCAGTTCTTC. Its protein product is CASSVFSEQFF.

The V call is TRBV6-5, the J call TRBJ2-7, with 9 nucleotides matching TRBD2. The V gene end was trimmed by 4 bases and the J gene end by 3 bases; junction bases not matched to a gene: 7. Germline CDR1 and CDR2: MNHEY and SVGAGI. The CDR3 totals 15 residues. The CDR3 nucleotides read TGTGCCAGCAGTTCCCCTGGCGGGAGGGTCTACGAGCAGTACTTC. Its protein is CASSSPGGRVYEQYF.

The chain employs TRBV7-3 and TRBJ2-7, with TRBD1 identical over 10 bases. Germline V gene lookup returns CDR1 SGHTA and CDR2 FQGTGA. This CDR3 spans 14 amino acids. V was pared by 5 bases and J by 3 bases, with 4 bases of the junction left unmatched. CDR3 DNA: TGTGCCAGCAGCCGTGGGACAGGGGACTACGAGCAGTACTTC. Translation: CASSRGTGDYEQYF. Full variable domain (remainder filled in from reference TRBV7-3 and TRBJ2-7): GAGVSQTPSNKVTEKGKYVELRCDPISGHTALYWYRQSLGQGPEFLIYFQGTGAADDSGLPNDRFFAVRPEGSVSTLKIQRTERGDSAVYLCASSRGTGDYEQYFGPGTRLTVT.

V is TRBV10-3 and J is TRBJ2-1; TRBD2 might be the D (6 bases). Between the trimmed V and J ends, which lost 3 bases and 0 bases, there was a span of 12 bases. The germline gives CDR1 ENHRY, CDR2 SYGVKD. The CDR3 has 16 residues. The CDR3 DNA sequence: TGTGCCATCAGTGATTTTGGGGGGAGCTCCTACAATGAGCAGTTCTTC. Translating it yields CAISDFGGSSYNEQFF.

The V and J genes are TRBV5-1 and TRBJ1-1; 9 bases agree with TRBD1. In germline, CDR1 is SGHRS, CDR2 YFSETQ. The CDR3 length is 15 residues. After removal of 4 bases from V and 1 base from J, the junction contained 5 bases not matched to a gene. The CDR3 spells CASSQQGATNTEAFF. The CDR3 DNA reads as TGCGCCAGCAGCCAACAGGGGGCTACGAACACTGAAGCTTTCTTT.

This clone occurred once. The gene calls are TRBV7-8 and TRBJ1-1; no clear D gene. In germline, CDR1 is SGHVS, CDR2 FQNEAQ. V gave up 0 bases and J gave up 4 bases, with 12 bases separating them. This CDR3 has 15 residues. The CDR3 DNA sequence: TGTGCCAGCAGCTTAGCGGGAGGGAAGCCCACTGAAGCTTTCTTT. This translates into CASSLAGGKPTEAFF.

CDR3 nucleotides: TGTGCCAGCAGTCCACAGGGTTCCTTTTATGGCTACACCTTC. This gives the protein CASSPQGSFYGYTF. The chain combines TRBV27 with TRBJ1-2, with D maybe TRBD1 (6 bases). V was clipped by 5 bases and J by 5 bases, with 15 bases between them. This CDR3 has 14 residues. Germline loops: CDR1 MNHEY, CDR2 SMNVEV (reference sequence).

The genes are TRBV2 and TRBJ2-7, with TRBD1 identical over 8 bases. The V gene end was trimmed by 6 bases and the J gene end by 5 bases; junction bases not matched to a gene: 3. This CDR3 region has 12 residues. Germline lookup yields CDR1 SNHLY and CDR2 FYNNEI. The CDR3 region has the DNA TGTGCCAGCAGAGACAGGGGACACGAGCAGTACTTC. Its translation: CASRDRGHEQYF. Full variable domain (rest looked up from reference TRBV2 and TRBJ2-7): EPEVTQTPSHQVTQMGQEVILRCVPISNHLYFYWYRQILGQKVEFLVSFYNNEISEKSEIFDDQFSVERPDGSNFTLKIRSTKLEDSAMYFCASRDRGHEQYFGPGTRLTVT.

Here the CDR3 reads CASSFGASGRFEQYF. The CDR3 region has the DNA TGTGCCAGCAGCTTCGGCGCTAGCGGGAGGTTCGAGCAGTACTTC. The V and J genes are TRBV7-8 and TRBJ2-7; TRBD2 matches at 11 bases. The germline V gene has CDR1 SGHVS and CDR2 FQNEAQ. V lost 3 bases and J lost 6; bases outside the gene matches: 7. The CDR3 length is 15 residues.